This TCR beta chain was sequenced during a study of vaccination and CD4 T cells after COVID-19. About the study: Two of the convalescents were Hispanic, and the group consisted of six males and four females.

In regard to this clonotype: Its antigen is undetermined.

TCRdb used MiXCR to reprocess the PCR reads, holding one entry per CDR3 protein. The sample has tens of thousands of distinct CDR3 sequences; roughly 61% are singletons. Positive SARS-CoV-2 PCR tests in convalescent patients dated from March to December 2020, pre-Alpha, Beta and Delta. Study findings and constraints: The median number of SARS-CoV-2-reactive clonotypes increased from roughly 21 to 40, a change that did not reach significance. Convalescent patients' vaccine-specific clones were spike mono-reactive in 304 of 307 cases.

V dropped 5 bases and J dropped 3 bases, with 8 bases sitting between them. The CDR3 is made up of 12 amino acids. Per germline, CDR1 MDHEN and CDR2 SYDVKM. Sample: CD4+ T cells from blood, taken before SARS-CoV-2 vaccination. This chain connects TRBV28 to TRBJ2-7; no clear D gene. This sequence was found in a human donor who had recovered from COVID-19. CDR3 sequence reads: CASSLLGYEQYF. The DNA for the CDR3 is TGTGCCAGCAGTCTACTGGGCTACGAGCAGTACTTC.